This TCR beta chain comes out of a study of beta chain features in type 1 diabetes. Study-wide results and caveats: When VDJ junctions were examined, type 1 diabetes patients showed fewer insertions and more deletions.

cDNA synthesis used the whole RNA isolate, giving expressed TCRB sequences. Assay used: immunoSEQ multiplex PCR; TCRdb lists only in-frame clones, some missing. The table has 310,000 or so clones, less than 9.5% seen once. Turning to this clone: Its antigen is still unknown.

The clonotype comes from a woman younger than 35 in good health. Sequencing used central memory CD4+ T cells from blood.

The CDR3, as DNA: TGTGCCAGCAGTTCCCCGCAGCGGGATCACCAAGAGACCCAGTACTTC. Residues: CASSSPQRDHQETQYF. This chain joins TRBV28 and TRBJ2-5; 7 bases fit TRBD2. This CDR3 has 16 amino acids. Germline V CDR1 and CDR2: MDHEN, SYDVKM. Losses at the gene ends were 4 bases for V and 0 bases for J; bases not matched to a gene: 8.